What follows are 20 T cell receptor beta chains derived from one specimen sequenced in a study of cytomegalovirus exposure and HLA in healthy donors. The PCR was carried out with 60 Vbeta primers and 13 Jbeta primers. Sequenced by immunoSEQ multiplex PCR; TCRdb stores in-frame clones only, minus some. The sample has under 250,000 clones, 80% to 90% seen once. Sample: PBMCs. The receptor set was obtained from a girl aged 2-10 years in good health and CMV-seronegative.

The rearrangement links TRBV4-1 to TRBJ2-7; 16 bases match TRBD2. The V segment lost 4 bases and the J segment 2 bases; nucleotides outside the gene matches: 2. CDR3 length: 16 residues. CDR1 and CDR2 (germline): MGHRA, YSYEKL. The CDR3 nucleotides read TGCGCCAGCAGCCGTGGGACTAGCGGGGGGGCCTACGAGCAGTACTTC. Protein product: CASSRGTSGGAYEQYF.

This chain joins TRBV5-6 and TRBJ1-6; weak D call: TRBD1 (5 bases). The CDR3 has 14 residues. CDR1 is SGHDT and CDR2 is YYEEEE in the germline V gene. Trimming shortened V by 5 bases and J by 7 bases, and 13 bases separated the two germline ends. CDR3 sequence reads: CASRVGRVNSPLHF. The CDR3, as DNA: TGTGCCAGCAGGGTAGGCAGGGTCAATTCACCCCTCCACTTT. The full variable domain, with the rest looked up from reference TRBV5-6 and TRBJ1-6, is DAGVTQSPTHLIKTRGQQVTLRCSPKSGHDTVSWYQQALGQGPQFIFQYYEEEERQRGNFPDRFSGHQFPNYSSELNVNALLLGDSALYLCASRVGRVNSPLHFGNGTRLTVT.

The chain uses TRBV10-3 and TRBJ1-1, with 9 bases identical to TRBD1. Germline CDR1 is ENHRY and CDR2 is SYGVKD. The V and J ends lost 6 bases and 7 bases, in that order; junction bases with no gene match: 3. There are 12 residues in the CDR3. CDR3 sequence (DNA): TGTGCCATCAGAGGGACAGGGTTTGAAGCTTTCTTT. This translates into CAIRGTGFEAFF.

The V and J genes are TRBV6-5 and TRBJ2-7; 8 bases fit TRBD2. V lost 6 bases, J lost 9 bases, and 4 bases stayed unmatched. This CDR3 has 11 residues. Germline CDR1 reads MNHEY; CDR2 reads SVGAGI. The CDR3 region has the DNA TGTGCCAGCAGCTACGGGGGGGTGCAGTACTTC. Its protein is CASSYGGVQYF.

The chain uses TRBV5-1 and TRBJ2-1; the match to TRBD2 covers 13 bases. With 5 bases clipped from V and 7 bases from J, the junction kept 6 bases outside the gene matches. Per the germline V gene, CDR1 is SGHRS and CDR2 is YFSETQ. This CDR3 spans 15 amino acids. The DNA of the CDR3 is TGCGCCAGCAGTCGGCAGACTAGCGGGGGGAATGAGCAGTTCTTC. This translates into CASSRQTSGGNEQFF. Using reference TRBV5-1 and TRBJ2-1 for the parts outside the CDR3, the full variable domain is KAGVTQTPRYLIKTRGQQVTLSCSPISGHRSVSWYQQTPGQGLQFLFEYFSETQRNKGNFPGRFSGRQFSNSRSEMNVSTLELGDSALYLCASSRQTSGGNEQFFGPGTRLTVL.

V gene TRBV5-1 combines with J gene TRBJ2-1; 11 bases are shared with TRBD2. In germline, CDR1 is SGHRS, CDR2 YFSETQ. The length of the CDR3 is 15 residues. V shed 0 bases and J 12 bases; nucleotides not matched to a gene: 8. CDR3 loop: CASSLGGTSGKGQFF. In DNA form, the CDR3 reads TGCGCCAGCAGCTTGGGTGGGACTAGCGGAAAAGGGCAGTTCTTC.

The CDR3 loop is CASSLEPSSRAETQYF. The CDR3 coding sequence is TGTGCCAGCAGCTTAGAACCTAGCTCAAGGGCGGAGACCCAGTACTTC. V usage is TRBV7-6 and J usage is TRBJ2-5, with D perhaps TRBD2 (5 bases). The CDR3 has 16 residues. V shed 1 base and J shed 5 bases, with 17 bases lying between them. CDR1 SGHVS and CDR2 FNYEAQ come from the germline V gene.

This sequence joins TRBV2 and TRBJ2-7, with a weak D call TRBD2 (6 bases). Trimming took off 1 base at V and 3 bases at J, with 10 bases between the two ends. The CDR3 spans 14 residues. CDR1 is SNHLY, CDR2 FYNNEI, per germline. The CDR3 DNA reads as TGTGCCAGCAGTGAAGAATGGGAGGACTACGAGCAGTACTTC. Its translation is CASSEEWEDYEQYF. The full variable domain, rest sourced from reference TRBV2 and TRBJ2-7, is EPEVTQTPSHQVTQMGQEVILRCVPISNHLYFYWYRQILGQKVEFLVSFYNNEISEKSEIFDDQFSVERPDGSNFTLKIRSTKLEDSAMYFCASSEEWEDYEQYFGPGTRLTVT.

This clone was picked up a small number of times. V usage is TRBV6-6 and J usage is TRBJ1-5, with 8 bases fitting TRBD1. Trimming at V came to 5 bases and at J to 4 bases, leaving 4 bases not matched to a gene. Germline CDR1 MNHNY, CDR2 SVGAGI (reference sequence). The CDR3 is made up of 14 amino acids. As DNA, the CDR3 is TGTGCCAGCAGTAGACAGGGGTCGAATCAGCCCCAGCATTTT. This translates into CASSRQGSNQPQHF.

V is TRBV11-1 and J is TRBJ1-2; D not resolved. Per the germline V gene, CDR1 is SGHAT and CDR2 is FQDESV (reference sequence). The ends were cut back, 3 bases at V and 7 bases at J, with 6 bases in the middle. The CDR3 totals 11 residues. The CDR3 spells CASSFGGGYTF. Written as DNA, the CDR3 is TGTGCCAGCAGCTTCGGCGGTGGCTACACCTTC.

In its sample, this clone was seen once. This chain uses TRBV13 with TRBJ2-5, with 7 bases that match TRBD2. With 4 bases clipped from V and 2 bases from J, the junction kept 16 bases outside the gene matches. CDR1 PRHDT and CDR2 FYEKMQ come from the germline V gene (reference sequence). CDR3 length: 18 amino acids. The CDR3 reads CASSYNPGLQPLQETQYF. The CDR3 nucleotides read TGTGCCAGCAGCTACAATCCGGGACTACAACCACTACAAGAGACCCAGTACTTC.

This chain links TRBV4-1 with TRBJ2-7; 8 bases are shared with TRBD2. Germline CDR1 is MGHRA and CDR2 is YSYEKL. Trimming removed 1 base from V and 2 bases from J; junction bases left unmatched: 7. The CDR3 spans 16 residues. This CDR3 reads CASSQVQTSDTYEQYF. The CDR3 bases are TGCGCCAGCAGCCAAGTTCAGACTAGCGACACCTACGAGCAGTACTTC.

This chain connects TRBV27 to TRBJ2-3; perhaps TRBD1 as D (5 bases). The CDR3 sequence is 14 residues long. The ends were cut back, 0 bases at V and 2 bases at J, with 6 bases in the middle. CDR1 is MNHEY, CDR2 SMNVEV, per germline (reference sequence). The DNA for the CDR3 is TGTGCCAGCAGTTTATCACAGGACACAGATACGCAGTATTTT. This gives the protein CASSLSQDTDTQYF.

This rearrangement joins TRBV5-1 to TRBJ2-5; D is possibly TRBD2 (7 bases). Germline assignment: CDR1 SGHRS and CDR2 YFSETQ. V gave up 0 bases and J gave up 5 bases, with 11 bases separating them. The CDR3 sequence is 14 residues long. The CDR3 sequence: CASSLVGGLETQYF. The DNA for the CDR3 is TGCGCCAGCAGCTTGGTGGGGGGGCTGGAGACCCAGTACTTC.

The rearrangement links TRBV5-1 to TRBJ1-2; TRBD1 matches 8 bases. V trimming: 5 bases; J trimming: 6 bases; junction bases outside the gene matches: 6. The CDR3 extends over 13 amino acids. Germline V gives CDR1 SGHRS, CDR2 YFSETQ. CDR3 sequence reads: CASRTTGGHGYTF. For the CDR3, the DNA is TGCGCCAGCAGGACCACAGGGGGGCATGGCTACACCTTC. The variable domain in full, with the rest retrieved from reference TRBV5-1 and TRBJ1-2, is KAGVTQTPRYLIKTRGQQVTLSCSPISGHRSVSWYQQTPGQGLQFLFEYFSETQRNKGNFPGRFSGRQFSNSRSEMNVSTLELGDSALYLCASRTTGGHGYTFGSGTRLTVV.

This rearrangement joins TRBV6-5 to TRBJ2-7, with a possible D match to TRBD2 (6 bases). The CDR3 is made up of 16 amino acids. V lost 0 bases, J lost 3 bases, and 15 bases lay in between. Germline CDR1 is MNHEY and CDR2 is SVGAGI. The CDR3 here is CASSYSSGNGGYEQYF. In nucleotides, the CDR3 is TGTGCCAGCAGTTACTCGTCAGGGAACGGGGGCTACGAGCAGTACTTC.

This clone was counted once. The rearrangement joins TRBV4-1 to TRBJ1-3; D might be TRBD1 (6 bases). This CDR3 region has 15 residues. Germline V gives CDR1 MGHRA, CDR2 YSYEKL. With 0 bases removed from V and 7 bases from J, the gap between germline ends came to 13 bases. As DNA, the CDR3 is TGCGCCAGCAGCCAAGATCCCGACAGGCGGAACACCATATATTTT. This gives the protein CASSQDPDRRNTIYF.

The chain combines TRBV7-9 with TRBJ1-4, with 7 bases that match TRBD1. The germline V gene has CDR1 SEHNR and CDR2 FQNEAQ (reference sequence). V was clipped by 6 bases and J by 8 bases; unmatched bases: 12. The CDR3 contains 15 residues. The DNA of the CDR3 is TGTGCCAGCAGGAAGGGGGCAGGGGATGGAGAAAAACTGTTTTTT. This gives the protein CASRKGAGDGEKLFF.

The gene calls are TRBV15 and TRBJ2-7; weak D call: TRBD2 (6 bases). Trimming took off 0 bases at V and 7 bases at J, with 16 bases between the two ends. This CDR3 is 15 amino acids long. CDR1 and CDR2 (germline): LNHNV, YYDKDF (reference sequence). The DNA for the CDR3 is TGTGCCACCAGCAGAGAAAGGACTATTTCGGGGGAGCAGTACTTC. Translating gives CATSRERTISGEQYF.

This sequence joins TRBV11-3 and TRBJ2-5, with D maybe TRBD2 (5 bases). V was clipped by 2 bases and J by 9 bases, with 13 bases between them. CDR1 and CDR2 from the germline V gene are SGHNT and YENEEA. This CDR3 comprises 13 residues. This chain's CDR3 is CASSLNRGSSQYF. The CDR3 bases are TGTGCCAGCAGCTTAAACCGGGGATCGTCCCAGTACTTC.